This TCR beta chain was documented in a study of blood T cell repertoires in COVID-19. Study in general: Italy, Spain and the United States were the sources of the convalescent and acute COVID-19 samples.

The V and J ends lost 0 bases and 3 bases respectively, with 9 bases between them. Looked up from germline, CDR1 is LNHNV and CDR2 is YYDKDF (reference sequence). The CDR3 length is 14 residues. This clone was observed a handful of times. Sequenced by immunoSEQ multiplex PCR; TCRdb stores in-frame clones only, minus some. This table holds 150,000 to 200,000 clones, 65% to 90% found once. The clonotype was recovered from a woman aged 55-69 years with acute COVID-19. This rearrangement joins TRBV15 to TRBJ2-7; no reliable D call. Sequenced sample: PBMCs or T cells enriched from blood (not recorded which). The CDR3 DNA follows: TGTGCCACCAGCAGAGATCTTGGGCTCTACGAGCAGTACTTC. Its protein product is CATSRDLGLYEQYF.